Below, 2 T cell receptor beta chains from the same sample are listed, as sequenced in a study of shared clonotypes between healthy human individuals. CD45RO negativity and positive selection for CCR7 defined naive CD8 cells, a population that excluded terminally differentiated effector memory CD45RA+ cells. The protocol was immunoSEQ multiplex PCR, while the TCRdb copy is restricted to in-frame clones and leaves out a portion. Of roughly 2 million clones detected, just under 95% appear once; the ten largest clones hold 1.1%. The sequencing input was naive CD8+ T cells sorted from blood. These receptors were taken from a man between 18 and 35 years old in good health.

CDR3 coding DNA: TGTGCCAGCAGGCCCGGGACGCCGAACTACGAGCAGTACTTC. Its translation: CASRPGTPNYEQYF. The rearrangement links TRBV7-8 to TRBJ2-7; the D call may be TRBD1 or TRBD2 (5 bases each). The germline CDR1 and CDR2 sequences are SGHVS and FQNEAQ. The CDR3 is 14 residues long. Trimming removed 6 bases from V and 3 bases from J, with 15 bases in between.

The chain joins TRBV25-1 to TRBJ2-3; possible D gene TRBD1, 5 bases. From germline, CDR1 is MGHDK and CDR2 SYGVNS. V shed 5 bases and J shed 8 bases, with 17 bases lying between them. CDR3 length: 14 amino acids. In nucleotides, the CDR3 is TGTGCCAGCAGTCATACAGAAGGGGTCCTTACGCAGTATTTT. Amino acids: CASSHTEGVLTQYF.